This T cell receptor beta chain was sequenced in a study of radiotherapy plus CTLA-4 blockade in lung cancer. Sequencing used immunoSEQ multiplex PCR; TCRdb keeps in-frame clones, though not all of them. Altogether 85,000 to 90,000 clones are present, roughly 86% being singletons, with the ten largest covering approximately 15%. On this clone itself: What it recognizes is unknown.

Overall study findings and caveats: The best prediction of response reportedly came from early blood T cell clone dynamics, with interferon-beta.

In germline, CDR1 is SGHTA, CDR2 FQGTGA. Trimming cost V 5 bases and J 4 bases; bases outside gene matches: 7. This CDR3 has 15 amino acids. The sequences come from peripheral blood, collected from a patient treated with radiotherapy plus ipilimumab. The chain has TRBV7-3 and TRBJ2-3; 9 bases match TRBD1. This TCR was sampled from a human donor with non-small cell lung cancer that progressed on radiotherapy plus ipilimumab. The CDR3 DNA reads TGTGCCAGCAGCGCTACAGGGGGCGATGCAGATACGCAGTATTTT. Its translation: CASSATGGDADTQYF.